The 14 T cell receptor beta chains presented below share a single source sample, sequenced in a study of cytomegalovirus exposure and HLA in healthy donors. Primers: 60 Vbeta forward and 13 Jbeta reverse. Clones were read by immunoSEQ multiplex PCR, and TCRdb kept only the in-frame ones, dropping some. This repertoire shows about 190,000 clones, 81% found once; its top ten account for about 1.7%. The material sequenced was PBMCs. These receptors all stem from a man between 18 and 35 years old in good health and CMV-seronegative.

This rearrangement joins TRBV5-1 to TRBJ2-2; 7 positions agree with TRBD2. The V segment lost 4 bases and the J segment 6 bases; nucleotides outside the gene matches: 9. The CDR3 has 15 residues. Per germline, CDR1 SGHRS and CDR2 YFSETQ. CDR3 nucleotide sequence: TGCGCCAGCAGCCGGGGGGATGAGGTGTCCGGGGAGCTGTTTTTT. Translating gives CASSRGDEVSGELFF.

This clone was recorded a few times. The rearrangement joins TRBV10-2 to TRBJ2-3, with 9 bases aligning to TRBD2. After removal of 2 bases from V and 2 bases from J, the junction contained 5 bases not matched to a gene. Germline V CDR1 and CDR2: WSHSY, SAAADI. This CDR3 has 16 amino acids. The CDR3 DNA is TGCGCCAGCAGTGAGGCTAGCGGGGTAAACACAGATACGCAGTATTTT. It codes for CASSEASGVNTDTQYF.

V and J are TRBV5-1 and TRBJ2-2; 11 bases map to TRBD1. CDR1 is SGHRS, CDR2 YFSETQ, per germline. This CDR3 has 16 residues. V dropped 0 bases and J dropped 6; count of bases not matched to a gene: 4. In DNA, the CDR3 is TGCGCCAGCAGCTTGGAAGGACAGGGGGCTTCCGGGGAGCTGTTTTTT. Protein sequence: CASSLEGQGASGELFF.

The chain combines TRBV9 with TRBJ2-5, with 7 bases identical to TRBD2. This CDR3 is built from 16 residues. The V gene's germline CDR1 is SGDLS and CDR2 YYNGEE. V shed 0 bases and J 0 bases; nucleotides not matched to a gene: 5. The CDR3 reads CASSVAGGLNQETQYF. CDR3 DNA sequence: TGTGCCAGCAGCGTAGCGGGGGGACTAAACCAAGAGACCCAGTACTTC.

This sequence joins TRBV6-5 and TRBJ2-7; no definite D call. The CDR3 is 16 residues long. Germline-derived CDR1 and CDR2 are MNHEY and SVGAGI. Trimming removed 0 bases at V and 6 bases at J, with 18 bases between. CDR3 amino acids: CASSYSPGSPPLEQYF. CDR3 in DNA: TGTGCCAGCAGTTACTCGCCGGGTTCCCCCCCTCTCGAGCAGTACTTC.

A note on this clone: The same CDR3 arises from other DNA sequences in this sample as well. The gene calls are TRBV30 and TRBJ2-5; D might be TRBD2 (5 bases). V shed 1 base and J shed 4 bases, with 7 bases lying between them. The germline V gene has CDR1 GTSNPN and CDR2 SVGIG (reference sequence). This CDR3 contains 12 residues. In nucleotides, the CDR3 is TGTGCCTGGAGTGGAGGGCGAGAGACCCAGTACTTC. This codes for CAWSGGRETQYF.

The V call is TRBV4-2, the J call TRBJ1-2; 8 positions agree with TRBD1. The CDR3 is 16 amino acids. Per germline, CDR1 LGHNA and CDR2 YNFKEQ. V was clipped by 0 bases and J by 4 bases; unmatched bases: 7. CDR3 nucleotides: TGTGCCAGCAGCCAAGACCTGGACAGGGTAGGCTATGGCTACACCTTC. This gives the protein CASSQDLDRVGYGYTF.

The chain carries TRBV19 and TRBJ2-3; the match to TRBD1 covers 8 bases. J was trimmed by 1 base and V by 0 bases; bases with no gene match: 0. Germline-derived CDR1 and CDR2 are LNHDA and SQIVND (reference sequence). The CDR3 loop spans 15 amino acids. For the CDR3, the DNA is TGTGCCAGTAGTATAGAGGACAGGGGCACAGATACGCAGTATTTT. Its protein is CASSIEDRGTDTQYF.

V gene TRBV29-1 combines with J gene TRBJ2-1; 10 bases agree with TRBD2. In germline, CDR1 is SQVTM, CDR2 ANQGSEA. The V gene end was trimmed by 1 base and the J gene end by 0 bases; junction bases not matched to a gene: 18. This CDR3 contains 21 residues. The DNA of the CDR3 is TGCAGCGTTGAAGTACCTCTAGCGGGGGCCCCTTACTCGAGCTCCTACAATGAGCAGTTCTTC. This translates into CSVEVPLAGAPYSSSYNEQFF.

The V and J genes are TRBV4-1 and TRBJ2-5; 9 bases agree with TRBD2. The CDR3 extends over 15 amino acids. CDR1 MGHRA and CDR2 YSYEKL come from the germline V gene. V dropped 0 bases and J dropped 4; count of bases not matched to a gene: 3. The CDR3 region is CASSQDSSGIETQYF. CDR3 DNA: TGCGCCAGCAGCCAAGATTCTAGCGGGATAGAGACCCAGTACTTC.

The chain recombines TRBV29-1 with TRBJ1-5; 9 bases align to TRBD1. The germline CDR1 and CDR2 sequences are SQVTM and ANQGSEA. Germline trimming cut 6 bases from V and 3 bases from J; bases unmatched to any gene: 9. The CDR3 runs to 15 residues. CDR3 loop: CSVSVGQGFNQPQHF. The DNA for the CDR3 is TGCAGCGTATCGGTGGGACAGGGCTTCAATCAGCCCCAGCATTTT.

The chain joins TRBV28 to TRBJ2-7; 11 bases fit TRBD2. The V segment lost 1 base and the J segment 2 bases; nucleotides outside the gene matches: 13. Germline V gives CDR1 MDHEN, CDR2 SYDVKM. This CDR3 comprises 19 residues. CDR3 sequence (DNA): TGTGCCAGCAGTTTATTCCCTCCCCTGACTAGCGGGAACCCCTACGAGCAGTACTTC. Its protein product is CASSLFPPLTSGNPYEQYF.

V usage is TRBV9 and J usage is TRBJ2-7, with a tentative D call TRBD2 (6 bases). Germline lookup yields CDR1 SGDLS and CDR2 YYNGEE. The CDR3 covers 15 residues. V was pared by 0 bases and J by 2 bases, with 12 bases between. The CDR3 sequence: CASSVDLDYAYEQYF. DNA for the CDR3: TGTGCCAGCAGCGTAGACCTGGACTACGCCTACGAGCAGTACTTC.

This sequence joins TRBV6-1 and TRBJ1-3; 10 bases line up with TRBD1. The germline V gene has CDR1 MNHNS and CDR2 SASEGT. This CDR3 comprises 15 residues. The junction had 9 bases not matched to a gene; V was cut back by 5 bases and J by 8 bases. CDR3 protein: CASSRKGTGADTIYF. DNA of the CDR3: TGTGCCAGCAGTCGTAAAGGGACAGGGGCGGACACCATATATTTT.